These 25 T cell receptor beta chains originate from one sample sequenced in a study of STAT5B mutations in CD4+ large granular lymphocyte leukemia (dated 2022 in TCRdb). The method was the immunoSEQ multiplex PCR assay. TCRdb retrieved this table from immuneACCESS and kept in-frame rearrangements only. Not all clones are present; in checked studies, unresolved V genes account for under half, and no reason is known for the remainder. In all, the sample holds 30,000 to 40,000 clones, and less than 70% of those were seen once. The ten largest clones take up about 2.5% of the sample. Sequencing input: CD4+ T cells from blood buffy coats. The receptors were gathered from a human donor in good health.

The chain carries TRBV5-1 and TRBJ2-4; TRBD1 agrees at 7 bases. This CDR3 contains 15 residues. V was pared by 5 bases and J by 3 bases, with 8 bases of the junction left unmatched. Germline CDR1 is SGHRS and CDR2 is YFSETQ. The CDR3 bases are TGCGCCAGCAGTGAGGGGGCCCCTGGCAAAAACATTCAGTACTTC. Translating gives CASSEGAPGKNIQYF.

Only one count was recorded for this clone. The CDR3 DNA reads as TGTGCCAGCAGCTTAGGGTCGGGACAATTTTTTACTGAAGCTTTCTTT. Residues: CASSLGSGQFFTEAFF. The rearrangement uses TRBV7-9 and TRBJ1-1; D may be TRBD1 (6 bases). Germline CDR1 is SEHNR and CDR2 is FQNEAQ (reference sequence). Trimming removed 1 base at V and 5 bases at J, with 17 bases between. The CDR3 is 16 amino acids.

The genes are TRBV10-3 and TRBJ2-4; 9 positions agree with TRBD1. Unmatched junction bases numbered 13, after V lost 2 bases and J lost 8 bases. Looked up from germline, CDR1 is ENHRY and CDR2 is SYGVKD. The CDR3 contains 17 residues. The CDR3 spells CAISEGPNRGRRDIQYF. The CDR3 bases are TGTGCCATCAGTGAGGGCCCCAACAGGGGGCGGAGGGACATTCAGTACTTC.

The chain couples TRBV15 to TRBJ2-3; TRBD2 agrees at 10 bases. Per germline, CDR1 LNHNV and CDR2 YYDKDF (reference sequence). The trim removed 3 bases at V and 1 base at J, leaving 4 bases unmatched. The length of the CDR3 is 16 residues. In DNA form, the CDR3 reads TGTGCCACCAGCAGGGCCGGGACTAGCGGCACAGATACGCAGTATTTT. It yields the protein CATSRAGTSGTDTQYF.

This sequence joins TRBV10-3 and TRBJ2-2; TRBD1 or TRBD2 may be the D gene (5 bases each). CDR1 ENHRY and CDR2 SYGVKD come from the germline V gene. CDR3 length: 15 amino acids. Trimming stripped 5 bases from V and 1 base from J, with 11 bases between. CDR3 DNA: TGTGCCATCAGTTCCGGGACCAGGAACACCGGGGAGCTGTTTTTT. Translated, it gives CAISSGTRNTGELFF.

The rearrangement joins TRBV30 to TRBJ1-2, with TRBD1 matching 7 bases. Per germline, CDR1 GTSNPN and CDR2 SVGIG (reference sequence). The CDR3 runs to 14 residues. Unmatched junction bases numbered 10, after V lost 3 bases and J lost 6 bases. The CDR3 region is CAWRGDSPSHGYTF. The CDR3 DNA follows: TGTGCCTGGAGAGGGGACAGTCCTTCTCATGGCTACACCTTC.

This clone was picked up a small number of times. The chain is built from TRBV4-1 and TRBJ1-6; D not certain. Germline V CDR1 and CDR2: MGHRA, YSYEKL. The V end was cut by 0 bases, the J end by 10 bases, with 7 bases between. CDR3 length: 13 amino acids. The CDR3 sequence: CASSQDAGSPLHF. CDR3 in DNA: TGCGCCAGCAGCCAAGACGCGGGGTCACCCCTCCACTTT.

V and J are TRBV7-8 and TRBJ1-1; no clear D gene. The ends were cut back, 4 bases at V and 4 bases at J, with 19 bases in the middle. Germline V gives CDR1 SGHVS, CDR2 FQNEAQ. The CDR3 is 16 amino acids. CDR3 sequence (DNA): TGTGCCAGCAGCTACCGGGCCCAGGTGGCGGGCACTGAAGCTTTCTTT. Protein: CASSYRAQVAGTEAFF.

DNA for the CDR3: TGTGCCAGCAGTGGCTTGGGGGGGATCGGAAAACTGTTTTTT. This sequence encodes CASSGLGGIGKLFF. This rearrangement joins TRBV25-1 to TRBJ1-4; tentatively, D is TRBD1 (5 bases). Germline lookup yields CDR1 MGHDK and CDR2 SYGVNS. Between the trimmed V and J ends, which lost 4 bases and 10 bases, there was a span of 16 bases. The CDR3 is 14 residues long.

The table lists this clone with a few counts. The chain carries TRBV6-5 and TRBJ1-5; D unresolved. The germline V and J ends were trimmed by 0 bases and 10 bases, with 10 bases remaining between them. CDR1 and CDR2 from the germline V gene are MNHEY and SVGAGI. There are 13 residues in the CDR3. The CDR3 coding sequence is TGTGCCAGCAGTTACTCTTATCGGGGACCCCAGCATTTT. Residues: CASSYSYRGPQHF.

CDR3 sequence: CASSSLQGSFPNYGYTF. The CDR3 DNA reads TGTGCCAGCAGCTCCTTACAGGGCTCCTTTCCTAACTATGGCTACACCTTC. The V and J genes are TRBV7-6 and TRBJ1-2, with a possible D match to TRBD1 (6 bases). CDR1 and CDR2 (germline): SGHVS, FNYEAQ. This CDR3 is 17 amino acids long. Trimming shortened V by 4 bases and J by 0 bases, and 18 bases separated the two germline ends.

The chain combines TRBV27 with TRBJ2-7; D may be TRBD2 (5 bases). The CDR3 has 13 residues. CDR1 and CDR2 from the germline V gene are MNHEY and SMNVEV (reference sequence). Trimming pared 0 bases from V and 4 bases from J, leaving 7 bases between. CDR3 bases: TGTGCCAGCAGTTTATCAGAGGGATACGAGCAGTACTTC. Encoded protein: CASSLSEGYEQYF.

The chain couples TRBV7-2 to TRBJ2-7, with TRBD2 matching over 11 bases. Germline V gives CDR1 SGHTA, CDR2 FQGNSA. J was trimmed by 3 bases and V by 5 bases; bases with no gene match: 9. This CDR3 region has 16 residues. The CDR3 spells CASSVDLAGGFYEQYF. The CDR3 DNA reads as TGTGCCAGCAGCGTGGACCTAGCGGGGGGTTTCTACGAGCAGTACTTC. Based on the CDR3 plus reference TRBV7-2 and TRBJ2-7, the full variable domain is GAGVSQSPSNKVTEKGKDVELRCDPISGHTALYWYRQSLGQGLEFLIYFQGNSAPDKSGLPSDRFSAERTGGSVSTLTIQRTQQEDSAVYLCASSVDLAGGFYEQYFGPGTRLTVT.

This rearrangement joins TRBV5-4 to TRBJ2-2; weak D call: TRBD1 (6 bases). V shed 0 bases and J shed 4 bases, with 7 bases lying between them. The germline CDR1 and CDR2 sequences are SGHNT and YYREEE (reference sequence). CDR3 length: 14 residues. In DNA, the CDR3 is TGTGCCAGCAGCTTGGAAGGGGGCACCGGGGAGCTGTTTTTT. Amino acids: CASSLEGGTGELFF.

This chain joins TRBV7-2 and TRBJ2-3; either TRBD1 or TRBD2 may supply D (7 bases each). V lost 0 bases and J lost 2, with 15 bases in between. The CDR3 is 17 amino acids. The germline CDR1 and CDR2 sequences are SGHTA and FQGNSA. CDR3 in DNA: TGTGCCAGCAGCTTAGCGTCGGGGAGGGGGCCCACAGATACGCAGTATTTT. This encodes CASSLASGRGPTDTQYF.

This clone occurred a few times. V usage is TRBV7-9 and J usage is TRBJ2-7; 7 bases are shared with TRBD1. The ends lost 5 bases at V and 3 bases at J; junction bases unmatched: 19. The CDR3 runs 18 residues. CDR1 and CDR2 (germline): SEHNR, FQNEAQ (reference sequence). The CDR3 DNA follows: TGTGCCAGCAGCCCGTACTGGACAGGCAATTCGGTAGACTACGAGCAGTACTTC. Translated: CASSPYWTGNSVDYEQYF.

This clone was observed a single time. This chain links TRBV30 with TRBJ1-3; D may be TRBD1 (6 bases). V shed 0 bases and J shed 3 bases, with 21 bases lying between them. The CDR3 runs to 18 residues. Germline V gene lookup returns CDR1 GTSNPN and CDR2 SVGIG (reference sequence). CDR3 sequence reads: CAWSVWGGPQRDGNTIYF. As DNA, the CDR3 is TGTGCCTGGAGTGTATGGGGGGGGCCTCAGAGAGATGGAAACACCATATATTTT.

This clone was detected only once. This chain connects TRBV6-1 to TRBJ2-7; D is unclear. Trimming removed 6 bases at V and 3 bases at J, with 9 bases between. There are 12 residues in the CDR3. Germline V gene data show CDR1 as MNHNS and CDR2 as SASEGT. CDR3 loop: CASSLINYEQYF. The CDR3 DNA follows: TGTGCCAGCAGCCTCATTAACTACGAGCAGTACTTC.

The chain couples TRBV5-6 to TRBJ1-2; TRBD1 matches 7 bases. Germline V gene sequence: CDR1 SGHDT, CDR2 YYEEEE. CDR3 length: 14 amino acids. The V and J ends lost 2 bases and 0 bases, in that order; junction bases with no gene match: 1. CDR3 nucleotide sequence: TGTGCCAGCAGCTTCAGGGGGACTAACTATGGCTACACCTTC. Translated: CASSFRGTNYGYTF.

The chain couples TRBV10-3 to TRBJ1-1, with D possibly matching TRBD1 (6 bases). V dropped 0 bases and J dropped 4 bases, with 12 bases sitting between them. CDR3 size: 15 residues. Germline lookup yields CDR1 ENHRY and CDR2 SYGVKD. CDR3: CAISESRQALTEAFF. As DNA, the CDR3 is TGTGCCATCAGTGAGTCGCGACAGGCCCTCACTGAAGCTTTCTTT.

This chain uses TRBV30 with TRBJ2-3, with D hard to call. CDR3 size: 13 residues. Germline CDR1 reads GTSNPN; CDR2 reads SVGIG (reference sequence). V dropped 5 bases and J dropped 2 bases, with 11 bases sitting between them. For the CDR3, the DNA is TGTGCCTGGGCGAGAGGAGCCACAGATACGCAGTATTTT. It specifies CAWARGATDTQYF.

Written as DNA, the CDR3 is TGTGCCAGCAGCCCTAGTCGGATATTGGGCTCCTACGAGCAGTACTTC. Translation gives CASSPSRILGSYEQYF. J is TRBJ2-7 and V is TRBV13; no reliable D call. The CDR3 covers 16 residues. Between the trimmed V and J ends, which lost 5 bases and 0 bases, there was a span of 17 bases. The germline V gene encodes CDR1 PRHDT and CDR2 FYEKMQ (reference sequence).

The CDR3 DNA is TGTGCCAGCAGTGGTTCGGGGGCGCCTTACCTCGAGCAGTTCTTC. Translating gives CASSGSGAPYLEQFF. The chain is built from TRBV6-1 and TRBJ2-1; D may be TRBD1 or TRBD2 (6 bases each). Germline lookup yields CDR1 MNHNS and CDR2 SASEGT. The CDR3 runs to 15 residues. With 4 bases removed from V and 10 bases from J, the gap between germline ends came to 20 bases.

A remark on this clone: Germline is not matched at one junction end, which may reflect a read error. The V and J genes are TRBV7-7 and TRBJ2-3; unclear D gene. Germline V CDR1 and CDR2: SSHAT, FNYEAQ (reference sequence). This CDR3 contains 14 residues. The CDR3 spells CASSLTGLTDTQYF. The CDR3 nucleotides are TGTGCTAGCAGCTTGACTGGTCTCACAGATACGCAGTATTTT.

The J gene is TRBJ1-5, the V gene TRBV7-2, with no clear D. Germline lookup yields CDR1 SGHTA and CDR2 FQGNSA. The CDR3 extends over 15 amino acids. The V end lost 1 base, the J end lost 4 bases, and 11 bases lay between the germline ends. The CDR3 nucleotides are TGTGCCAGCAGCTTAGAGGTCGGTCGTAATCAGCCCCAGCATTTT. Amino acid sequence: CASSLEVGRNQPQHF.